The clone carrying this TCR beta chain showed up many times. TCRdb re-called the 5' RACE reads through MiXCR, storing one row per CDR3 protein. Here the sample spans over 60,000 distinct CDR3 sequences, 4% to 6% being singletons. The data originate from a study of neurological immune-mediated disorders. The TCR comes from a woman in her twenties or thirties with multiple sclerosis. Sequencing was performed on PBMCs.

CDR3 nucleotides: TGCAGTGCTAGAGAGGACTTAATTTTGGGGGAGGGTGACATTCAGTACTTC. As protein: CSAREDLILGEGDIQYF. The rearrangement uses TRBV20-1 and TRBJ2-4, with TRBD2 matching over 7 bases. This CDR3 contains 17 residues. CDR1 and CDR2 from the germline V gene are DFQATT and SNEGSKA (reference sequence). J lost 8 bases, V lost 0 bases, and 16 bases had no gene match.